The source of this TCR beta chain is a study of CD8+ T cells in alopecia areata (dated by TCRdb to the late 2010s). Broadly, across the study: The study used high-throughput TCRbeta sequencing to examine T cell clonal expansion in alopecia areata, in both the C3H/HeJ mouse model and human patients. In humans, TCRbeta sequencing was performed on scalp tissue and on sorted CD4+ and CD8+ peripheral blood T cells from healthy controls and from patients with patchy or totalis/universalis alopecia areata. Clonality in the scalp was compared among normal scalp (n=4), patchy alopecia areata scalp (n=8), and alopecia totalis/universalis scalp (n=8). RNA was extracted with the PAXgene miRNA kit for fixed scalp, the miRNeasy kit for PBMCs, and the RNeasy kit for mouse skin. immunoSEQ multiplex PCR using 35 Vbeta forward primers and 13 Jbeta reverse primers was used to amplify TCRbeta CDR3 regions. The paper as a whole reports these results and caveats: Compared with normal scalp, lesional scalp had higher clonality and more expanded CD8+ clones, particularly in alopecia totalis/universalis, a pattern that suggests antigenic drive. Scalp TCR repertoire analysis is complicated because resident alphabeta T cells in normal human skin are also sequenced, whereas mouse skin is dominated by gammadelta T cells. Shared TCR sequences between patients were less evident than in mice, which may be partly attributable to HLA diversity in the patient population.

There are 14 amino acids in the CDR3, from cysteine to phenylalanine inclusive. Only CDR3 DNA is held: 42 bases, read in frame from base 1. At the junction V is shortened by 2 bases and J by 6 bases, with 13 bases in between. The germline V gene sets CDR1 to KGHSH and CDR2 to LQKENI. Library method: the immunoSEQ multiplex PCR assay. For TCR sequencing, RNA was extracted from every sample and reverse transcribed into cDNA to serve as template. First-strand cDNA was synthesized using SuperScript III with a 2:1 mix of oligo-dT and random hexamers. A synthetic immune receptor repertoire was used to measure amplification bias, and any remaining bias was corrected computationally. Processing in the source paper ran as follows. Raw reads were preprocessed to remove errors, and CDR3 was defined by IMGT conventions from the conserved cysteine to phenylalanine. Clonality was calculated as 1 minus Shannon entropy normalized by log2 of the number of productive unique TCRs. Whether each scalp clone was CD4 or CD8 was inferred by checking scalp TCRbeta sequences against the CD4 and CD8 repertoires from sorted blood. The table comes from immuneACCESS by way of TCRdb, which keeps in-frame sequences with V and J called. Part of the clones is missing from these tables; in studies checked, under half for an unresolved V gene and the rest for unknown reasons. The V and J calls and clone size were taken over from that table, and D and trimming were inferred from the DNA. Recorded for this sample are over 150,000 clones; about 56% of them occurred a single time. Around 5% of the sample is taken by the ten largest.

PBMCs were separated by density centrifugation and stained for CD3, CD4 and CD8, after which CD4+ and CD8+ T cells were sorted on a FACSAria. Unaffected controls provided scalp biopsies and blood samples. About this clone itself: Its specific antigen is unknown. Base qualities are missing; no much larger clone stands one base away.

The clonotype comes from a human donor in good health. The sequence is built from TRBV18 and TRBJ2-5; no confident D gene assignment can be made. The sample was CD8+ T cells sorted from blood. The CDR3 amino acid sequence is: CASSPANGKKTQYF. The bases are TGTGCCAGCTCACCAGCGAACGGTAAAAAGACCCAGTACTTC.